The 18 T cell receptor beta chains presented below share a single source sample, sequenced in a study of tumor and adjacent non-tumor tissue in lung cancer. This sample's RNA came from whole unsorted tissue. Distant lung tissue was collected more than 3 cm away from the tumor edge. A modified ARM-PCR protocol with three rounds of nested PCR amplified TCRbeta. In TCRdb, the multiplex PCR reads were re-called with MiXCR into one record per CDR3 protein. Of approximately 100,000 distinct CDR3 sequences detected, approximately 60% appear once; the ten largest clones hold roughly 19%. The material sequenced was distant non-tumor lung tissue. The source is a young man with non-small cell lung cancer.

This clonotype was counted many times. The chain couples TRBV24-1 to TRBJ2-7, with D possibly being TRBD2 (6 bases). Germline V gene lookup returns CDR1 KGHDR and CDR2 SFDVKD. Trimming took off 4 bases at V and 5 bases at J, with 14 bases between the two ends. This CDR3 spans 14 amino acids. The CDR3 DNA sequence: TGTGCCACCAGTGAGGGGGGACCAGGGAACGAGCAGTACTTC. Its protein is CATSEGGPGNEQYF.

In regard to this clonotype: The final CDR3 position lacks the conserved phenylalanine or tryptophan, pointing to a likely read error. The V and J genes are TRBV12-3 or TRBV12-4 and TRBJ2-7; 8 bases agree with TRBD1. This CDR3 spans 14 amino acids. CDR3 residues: CASSPRTGTYEQYL. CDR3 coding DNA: TGTGCAAGCAGTCCCCGGACAGGGACCTACGAGCAGTACTTA.

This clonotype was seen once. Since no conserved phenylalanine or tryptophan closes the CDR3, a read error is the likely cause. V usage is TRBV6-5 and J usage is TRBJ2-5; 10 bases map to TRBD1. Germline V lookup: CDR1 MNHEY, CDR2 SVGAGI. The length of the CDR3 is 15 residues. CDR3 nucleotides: TGTACCAGCAGTTACGTGACAGGGGGCCGAGAGACCCAGTACTTA. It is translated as CTSSYVTGGRETQYL.

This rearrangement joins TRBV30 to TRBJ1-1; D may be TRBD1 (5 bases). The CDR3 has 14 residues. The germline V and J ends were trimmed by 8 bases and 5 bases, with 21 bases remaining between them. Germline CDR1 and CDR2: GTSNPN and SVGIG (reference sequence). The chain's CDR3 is CAQSGGGWMTEAFF. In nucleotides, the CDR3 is TGTGCCCAGAGCGGGGGAGGGTGGATGACTGAAGCTTTCTTT.

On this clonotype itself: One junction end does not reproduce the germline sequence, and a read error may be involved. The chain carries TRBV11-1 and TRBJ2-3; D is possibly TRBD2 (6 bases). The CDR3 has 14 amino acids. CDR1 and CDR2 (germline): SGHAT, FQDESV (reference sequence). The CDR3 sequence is CASSLAVGTDTQYF. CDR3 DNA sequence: TGTGCCAGCAGTTTAGCGGTCGGCACAGATACGCAGTATTTT.

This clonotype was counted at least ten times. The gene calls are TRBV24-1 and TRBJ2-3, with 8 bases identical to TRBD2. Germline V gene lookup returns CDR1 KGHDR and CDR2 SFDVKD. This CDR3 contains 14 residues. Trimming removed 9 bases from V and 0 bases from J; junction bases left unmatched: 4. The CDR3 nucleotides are TGTGCCACCTCGGGGGGGACTAGCACAGATACGCAGTATTTT. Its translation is CATSGGTSTDTQYF.

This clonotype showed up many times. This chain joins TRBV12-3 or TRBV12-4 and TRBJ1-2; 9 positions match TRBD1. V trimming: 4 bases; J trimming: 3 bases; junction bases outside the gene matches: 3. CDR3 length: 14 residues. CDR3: CASSSGTGHYGYTF. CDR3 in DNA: TGTGCCAGCAGTTCGGGGACAGGGCACTATGGCTACACCTTC.

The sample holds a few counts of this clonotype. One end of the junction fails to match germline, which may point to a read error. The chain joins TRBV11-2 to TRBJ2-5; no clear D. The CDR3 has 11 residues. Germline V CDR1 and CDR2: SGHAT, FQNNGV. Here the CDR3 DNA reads TGTACCAGCAGCGCCGCGGAGACCCAGTACTTC. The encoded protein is CTSSAAETQYF.

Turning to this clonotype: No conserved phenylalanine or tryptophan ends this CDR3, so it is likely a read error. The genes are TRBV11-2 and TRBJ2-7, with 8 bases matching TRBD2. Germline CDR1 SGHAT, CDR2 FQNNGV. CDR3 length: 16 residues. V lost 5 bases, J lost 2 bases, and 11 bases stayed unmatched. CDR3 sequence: CASSLPDGRGAYEQYL. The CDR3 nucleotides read TGTGCCAGCAGCCTCCCCGACGGGAGGGGTGCCTACGAGCAGTACCTC.

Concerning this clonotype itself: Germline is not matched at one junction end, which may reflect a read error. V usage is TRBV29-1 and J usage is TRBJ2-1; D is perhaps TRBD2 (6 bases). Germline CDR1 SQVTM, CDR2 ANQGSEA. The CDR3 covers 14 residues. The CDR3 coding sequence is TGCAGCGTAGGCGTTGGGGGGTCCTACAATGAGGAGTTCTTT. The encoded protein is CSVGVGGSYNEEFF.

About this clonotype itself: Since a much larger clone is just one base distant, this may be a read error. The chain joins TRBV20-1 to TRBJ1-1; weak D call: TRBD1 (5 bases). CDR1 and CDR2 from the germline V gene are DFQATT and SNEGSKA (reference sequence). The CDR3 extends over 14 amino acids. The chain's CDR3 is CSARGTAGNTKAFF. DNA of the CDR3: TGCAGTGCTCGTGGGACGGCAGGGAACACTAAAGCTTTCTTT.

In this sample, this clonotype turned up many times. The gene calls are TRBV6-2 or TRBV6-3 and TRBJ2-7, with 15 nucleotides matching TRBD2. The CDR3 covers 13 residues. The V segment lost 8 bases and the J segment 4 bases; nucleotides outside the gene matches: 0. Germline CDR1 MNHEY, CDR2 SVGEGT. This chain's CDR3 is CASGTSGRYEQYF. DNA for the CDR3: TGTGCCAGCGGGACTAGCGGGAGGTACGAGCAGTACTTC.

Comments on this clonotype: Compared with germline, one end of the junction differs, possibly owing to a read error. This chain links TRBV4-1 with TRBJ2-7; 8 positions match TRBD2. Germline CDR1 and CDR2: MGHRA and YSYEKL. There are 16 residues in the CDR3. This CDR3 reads CASSQDETGGTYEEYF. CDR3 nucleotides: TGCGCCAGCAGCCAAGATGAGACGGGAGGGACCTACGAGGAGTACTTC.

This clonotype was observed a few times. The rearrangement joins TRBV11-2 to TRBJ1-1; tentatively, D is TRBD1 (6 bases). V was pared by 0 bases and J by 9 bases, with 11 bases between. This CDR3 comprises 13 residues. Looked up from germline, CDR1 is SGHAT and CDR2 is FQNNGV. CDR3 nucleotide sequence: TGTGCCAGCAGCTTAGATCTAGGGGGAAAAGCTTTCTTT. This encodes CASSLDLGGKAFF.

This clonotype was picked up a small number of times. The CDR3: CASSGRNNEQFF. CDR3 nucleotide sequence: TGTGCCAGCAGTGGACGGAACAATGAGCAGTTCTTC. The chain recombines TRBV2 with TRBJ2-1, with D unclear. The CDR3 totals 12 residues. The V gene's germline CDR1 is SNHLY and CDR2 FYNNEI. Trimming took 4 bases from V and 5 from J, leaving 6 bases between them.

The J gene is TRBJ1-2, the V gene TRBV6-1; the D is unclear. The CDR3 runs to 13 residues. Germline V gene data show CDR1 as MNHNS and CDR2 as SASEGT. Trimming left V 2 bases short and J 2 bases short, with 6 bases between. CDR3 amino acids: CASSERRNYGYTF. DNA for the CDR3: TGTGCCAGCAGTGAACGACGGAACTATGGCTACACCTTC.

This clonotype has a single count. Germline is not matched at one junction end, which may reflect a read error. As DNA, the CDR3 is TGCAGAGTTGAAGGGCATTTGGGGGAGACCCAGTACTTC. Protein: CRVEGHLGETQYF. The chain employs TRBV29-1 and TRBJ2-5; D is ambiguous. In germline, CDR1 is SQVTM, CDR2 ANQGSEA. The CDR3 has 13 amino acids.

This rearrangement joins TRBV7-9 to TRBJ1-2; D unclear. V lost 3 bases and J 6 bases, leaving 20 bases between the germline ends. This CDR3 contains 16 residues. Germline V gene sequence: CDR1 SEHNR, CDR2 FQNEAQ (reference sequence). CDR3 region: CASSLALTQNRDGYTF. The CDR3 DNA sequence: TGTGCCAGCAGCTTGGCTCTGACGCAGAATCGTGATGGCTACACCTTC. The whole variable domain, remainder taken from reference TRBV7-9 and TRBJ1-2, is DTGVSQNPRHKITKRGQNVTFRCDPISEHNRLYWYRQTLGQGPEFLTYFQNEAQLEKSRLLSDRFSAERPKGSFSTLEIQRTEQGDSAMYLCASSLALTQNRDGYTFGSGTRLTVV.